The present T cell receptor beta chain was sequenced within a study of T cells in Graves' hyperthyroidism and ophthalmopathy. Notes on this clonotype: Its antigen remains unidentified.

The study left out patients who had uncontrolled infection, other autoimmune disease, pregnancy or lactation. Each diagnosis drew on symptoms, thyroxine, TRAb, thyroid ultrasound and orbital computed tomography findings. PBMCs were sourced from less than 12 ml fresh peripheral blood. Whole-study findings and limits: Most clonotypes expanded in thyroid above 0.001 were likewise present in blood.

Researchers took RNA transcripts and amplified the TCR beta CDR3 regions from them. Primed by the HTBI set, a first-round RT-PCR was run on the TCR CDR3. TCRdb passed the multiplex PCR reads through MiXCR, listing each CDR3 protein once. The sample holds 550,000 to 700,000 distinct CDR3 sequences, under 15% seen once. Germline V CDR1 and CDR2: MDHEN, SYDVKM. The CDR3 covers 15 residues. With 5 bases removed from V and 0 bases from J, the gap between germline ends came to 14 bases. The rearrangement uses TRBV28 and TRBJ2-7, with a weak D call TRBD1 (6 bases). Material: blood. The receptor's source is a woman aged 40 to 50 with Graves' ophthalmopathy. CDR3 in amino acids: CASSQGPGTSYEQYF. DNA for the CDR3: TGTGCCAGCAGTCAGGGGCCAGGGACCTCCTACGAGCAGTACTTC.